The present T cell receptor beta chain was sequenced within a study of CD8+CD57+ T cells in acquired aplastic anemia. Study information: Sorting CD4+ and CD8+ cells gave DNA averaging approximately 2.9 ug. An average of roughly 10 million reads for CD4+ cells was obtained from healthy donors. Findings and caveats of the study: Controls did not differ significantly from patients in CD8+ Simpson's diversity.

V was shortened by 1 base and J by 10 bases, with 1 base between the two germline ends. CDR3 length equals 9 residues. Per germline, CDR1 SEHNR and CDR2 FQNEAQ (reference sequence). Concerning this clonotype itself: The antigen is not known.

Genomic DNA was employed as the template in profiling TCR beta VDJ and CDR3. One entry per CDR3 protein results from TCRdb running MiXCR on the reads. The sample has 150,000 to 200,000 distinct CDR3 sequences; approximately 46% are singletons. The TCR was taken from a human donor in good health. What was sequenced was sorted CD4+, CD8+, or CD8+CD57+ T cells (not recorded which) from PBMCs. The rearrangement uses TRBV7-9 and TRBJ2-5; D is uncertain. The CDR3 DNA is TGTGCCAGCAGCTTAGGCCAGTACTTC. Protein: CASSLGQYF.